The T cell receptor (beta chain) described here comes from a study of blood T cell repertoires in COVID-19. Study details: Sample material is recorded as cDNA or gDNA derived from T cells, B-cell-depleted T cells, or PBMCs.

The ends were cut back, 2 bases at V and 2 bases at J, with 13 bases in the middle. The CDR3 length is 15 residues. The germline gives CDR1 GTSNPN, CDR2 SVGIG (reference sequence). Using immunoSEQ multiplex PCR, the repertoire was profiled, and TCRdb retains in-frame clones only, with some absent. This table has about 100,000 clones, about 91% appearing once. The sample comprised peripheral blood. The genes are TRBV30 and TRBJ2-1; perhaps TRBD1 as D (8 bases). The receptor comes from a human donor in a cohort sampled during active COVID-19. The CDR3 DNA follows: TGTGCCTGGAGTTTAACAGGGGGGGCCTACAATGAGCAGTTCTTC. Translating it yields CAWSLTGGAYNEQFF. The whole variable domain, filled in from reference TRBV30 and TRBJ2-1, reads SQTIHQWPATLVQPVGSPLSLECTVEGTSNPNLYWYRQAAGRGLQLLFYSVGIGQISSEVPQNLSASRPQDRQFILSSKKLLLSDSGFYLCAWSLTGGAYNEQFFGPGTRLTVL.